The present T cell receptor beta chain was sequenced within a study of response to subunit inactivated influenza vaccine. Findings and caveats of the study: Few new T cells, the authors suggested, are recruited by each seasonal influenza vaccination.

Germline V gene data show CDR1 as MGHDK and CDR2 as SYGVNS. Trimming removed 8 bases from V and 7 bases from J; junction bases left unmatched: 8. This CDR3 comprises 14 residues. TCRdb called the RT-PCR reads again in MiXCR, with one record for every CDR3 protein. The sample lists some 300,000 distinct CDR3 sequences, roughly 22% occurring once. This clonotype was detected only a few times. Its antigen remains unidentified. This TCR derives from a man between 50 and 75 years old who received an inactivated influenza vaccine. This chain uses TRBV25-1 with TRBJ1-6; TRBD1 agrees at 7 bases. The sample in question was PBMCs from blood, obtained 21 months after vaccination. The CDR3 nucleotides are TGTGCCAGCGGCCAGACAGGGCTAAATTCACCCCTCCACTTT. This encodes CASGQTGLNSPLHF.